The clone carrying this T cell receptor beta chain was detected a few times. This sample was included in a study of blood T cell repertoires in COVID-19. Study details: Sites across the United States, Italy and Spain contributed samples from acute and convalescent COVID-19.

In the authors' methods: Estimation of nucleated cell counts was performed using reference gene primer amplification. Generated by immunoSEQ multiplex PCR, the TCRdb table keeps only in-frame clones and is missing some. V, J and clone size reflect that table, while D and trimming were determined from the DNA. Of under 130,000 clones listed, around 89% are singletons. Material: peripheral blood. This receptor was identified in a woman in her sixties with acute or convalescent COVID-19.

DNA for the CDR3: TGCGCCAGCAGCCCTGGGGAGGGCGGGCAGCCCCAGCATTTT. Protein: CASSPGEGGQPQHF. The chain employs TRBV5-1 and TRBJ1-5; no reliable D call. This CDR3 region has 14 residues. Trimming shortened V by 4 bases and J by 7 bases, and 15 bases separated the two germline ends. Germline lookup yields CDR1 SGHRS and CDR2 YFSETQ.